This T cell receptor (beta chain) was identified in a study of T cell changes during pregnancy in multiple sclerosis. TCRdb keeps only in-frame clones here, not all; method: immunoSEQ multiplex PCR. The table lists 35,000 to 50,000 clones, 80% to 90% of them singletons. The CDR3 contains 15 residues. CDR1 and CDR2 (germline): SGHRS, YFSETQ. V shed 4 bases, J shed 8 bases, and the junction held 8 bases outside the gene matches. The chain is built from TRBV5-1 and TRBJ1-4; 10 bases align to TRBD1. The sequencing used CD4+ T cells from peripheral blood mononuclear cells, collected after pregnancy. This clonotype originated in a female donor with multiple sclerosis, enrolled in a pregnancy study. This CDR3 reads CASSPTGTGEEKLFF. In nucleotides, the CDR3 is TGCGCCAGCAGCCCCACCGGGACAGGGGAGGAAAAACTGTTTTTT.